This T cell receptor beta chain was identified in a study of T cells in Graves' hyperthyroidism and ophthalmopathy. The overall study: Prior to any treatment, at the point of initial diagnosis, peripheral blood was collected.

Recently diagnosed hyperthyroidism of less than 2 months' duration affected patients aged 18 to 65. Isolation of PBMCs was performed on about 10 ml fresh peripheral blood. Points on this clonotype: With a much larger clone just one base away, this may be a read error.

CDR3 length: 15 amino acids. Germline CDR1 LGHDT, CDR2 YNNKEL (reference sequence). From RNA transcripts, TCR beta CDR3 regions were amplified. With the HTBI primer set, the TCR CDR3 went through a first round of RT-PCR. MiXCR was run by TCRdb on the multiplex PCR reads, yielding one entry per CDR3 protein. The sample carries under 300,000 distinct CDR3 sequences, about an eighth recorded once. Input material: blood. This TCR derives from a woman in her 30s with Graves' hyperthyroidism that later progressed to Graves' ophthalmopathy. V and J are TRBV3-1 and TRBJ2-7; 9 bases are shared with TRBD2. CDR3 in amino acids: CSSSHRGGGSYEQYF. CDR3 in DNA: TGTTCCAGCAGCCACCGCGGGGGGGGGAGCTACGAGCAGTACTTC.